Listed below are T cell receptor beta chains from one sample, sequenced in a study of CD4+ T cells in melanoma. Clones were sequenced by immunoSEQ multiplex PCR, and TCRdb holds only the in-frame ones, with some missing. The sample has approximately 12,000 clones, around 64% seen once. The specimen sequenced was cells from a culture (not recorded whether cultured in vitro). The receptors derive from a human donor with melanoma. Both conserved end residues are part of each CDR3. A D gene is named only where the DNA matches it firmly. Size is stated for part of the rows, as once, few or many counts, or as a class when the clone is expanded.

>.|.|TRBV30|TRBJ1-5
CAWSGSDRPNQPQHF
TGTGCCTGGAGTGGATCCGACAGGCCCAATCAGCCCCAGCATTTT
>.|.|TRBV29-1|TRBJ1-1
CSVESGPGEAFF
TGCAGCGTTGAGAGTGGACCGGGAGAAGCTTTCTTT
>.|.|TRBV7-2|TRBJ1-2
CASSLDIMGRGGYTF
TGTGCCAGCAGCTTAGATATCATGGGACGAGGGGGCTACACCTTC
>TRBD2|.|TRBV6-5|TRBJ2-7
CASSSLGGPYYEQYF
TGTGCCAGCAGTTCCCTGGGAGGGCCTTACTACGAGCAGTACTTC
>TRBD1|.|TRBV15|TRBJ2-5
CATSKGGGWVQETQYF
TGTGCCACCAGCAAAGGGGGCGGATGGGTCCAAGAGACCCAGTACTTC
>TRBD1|.|TRBV4-2|TRBJ2-5
CASSQGDAGGETQYF
TGTGCCAGCAGCCAAGGAGACGCAGGGGGCGAGACCCAGTACTTC
>.|.|TRBV18|TRBJ2-3
CASSRAGQHADTQYF
TGTGCCAGCTCACGCGCCGGACAGCACGCAGATACGCAGTATTTT
>TRBD1|.|TRBV10-3|TRBJ1-6
CAISGTGRDSPLHF
TGTGCCATCAGTGGGACAGGGAGGGATTCACCCCTCCACTTT
>.|.|TRBV5-1|TRBJ1-1
CASSLARGGRTNTEAFF
TGCGCCAGCAGCTTGGCCCGGGGGGGTCGGACGAACACTGAAGCTTTCTTT
>.|.|TRBV9|TRBJ2-2
CASSPPTSRTGELFF
TGTGCCAGCAGCCCCCCAACCTCCAGGACCGGGGAGCTGTTTTTT
>TRBD2|.|TRBV4-1|TRBJ2-3
CASSQGGAGGGTDTQYF
TGCGCCAGCAGCCAAGGGGGAGCGGGGGGCGGCACAGATACGCAGTATTTT
>TRBD2|.|TRBV2|TRBJ2-1
CASSGKRGVDNEQFF
TGTGCCAGCAGTGGGAAGCGGGGGGTGGACAATGAGCAGTTCTTC
>.|few|TRBV5-1|TRBJ2-2
CASSSTRTNTGELFF
TGCGCCAGCAGCTCCACTCGAACGAACACCGGGGAGCTGTTTTTT
>.|few|TRBV30|TRBJ1-1
CAWIRQRRTEAFF
TGTGCCTGGATCCGACAGAGACGAACTGAAGCTTTCTTT
>.|few|TRBV10-3|TRBJ1-5
CAISGEGSGNQPQHF
TGTGCCATCAGTGGCGAGGGGTCGGGCAATCAGCCCCAGCATTTT
>.|.|TRBV19|TRBJ1-1
CASSIAGTVVGGTEAFF
TGTGCCAGTAGTATCGCCGGGACGGTGGTCGGAGGGACTGAAGCTTTCTTT
>.|few|TRBV27|TRBJ2-5
CASSSQRFRETQYF
TGTGCCAGCAGTTCACAGAGGTTTCGGGAGACCCAGTACTTC
>TRBD2|.|TRBV5-1|TRBJ2-6
CASSRTPLAGGFSGANVLTF
TGCGCCAGCAGTCGGACCCCGCTAGCGGGGGGTTTCTCTGGGGCCAACGTCCTGACTTTC
>TRBD2|.|TRBV5-1|TRBJ2-3
CASWSGGRTDTQYF
TGCGCCAGCTGGAGCGGGGGCCGCACAGATACGCAGTATTTT
>TRBD1|.|TRBV6-5|TRBJ2-7
CASSRQGHEQYF
TGTGCCAGCAGCCGACAGGGTCACGAGCAGTACTTC
>TRBD1|.|TRBV6-5|TRBJ2-7
CASSTRQGFLHEQYF
TGTGCCAGCAGTACCCGACAGGGTTTTCTACACGAGCAGTACTTC
>.|.|TRBV7-9|TRBJ2-7
CASSLAEGARKQYF
TGTGCCAGCAGCTTAGCGGAGGGGGCGCGGAAGCAGTACTTC
>.|.|TRBV9|TRBJ1-2
CASSVPRGYTF
TGTGCCAGCAGCGTCCCTCGGGGCTACACCTTC
>TRBD2|few|TRBV7-8|TRBJ2-2
CASSLALAGIGELFF
TGTGCCAGCAGCTTAGCGCTAGCGGGTATCGGGGAGCTGTTTTTT
>TRBD2|.|TRBV6-1|TRBJ2-7
CASSAAGLRDEQYF
TGTGCCAGCAGTGCAGCGGGGCTAAGGGACGAGCAGTACTTC
>TRBD2|.|TRBV5-1|TRBJ2-3
CASSSGLATSTDTQYF
TGCGCCAGCAGCTCCGGACTAGCGACTAGCACAGATACGCAGTATTTT
>.|.|TRBV21-1|TRBJ2-5
CASSKGLAETQETQYF
TGTGCCAGCAGCAAGGGACTAGCGGAGACGCAAGAGACCCAGTACTTC
>TRBD1|.|TRBV6-4|TRBJ1-2
CASSDSGGRDRPFRGYTF
TGTGCCAGCAGTGACTCGGGGGGCCGGGACAGGCCTTTTCGGGGCTACACCTTC
>.|.|TRBV11-2|TRBJ1-4
CASSSLQGSGEKLFF
TGTGCCAGCAGCTCCTTACAGGGAAGTGGTGAAAAACTGTTTTTT
>TRBD2|.|TRBV5-1|TRBJ2-4
CASSWGLAGGDLAKNIQYF
TGCGCCAGCAGCTGGGGACTAGCGGGGGGAGATTTAGCCAAAAACATTCAGTACTTC
>TRBD1|.|TRBV5-6|TRBJ2-3
CASSSDRWTNTQYF
TGTGCCAGCAGCTCGGACAGGTGGACAAATACGCAGTATTTT
>.|.|TRBV18|TRBJ2-7
CASSRGAGTEQYF
TGTGCCAGCTCGCGAGGGGCAGGGACCGAGCAGTACTTC
>.|.|TRBV30|TRBJ1-5
CAWSVRAPLAGADQPQHF
TGTGCCTGGAGTGTAAGGGCACCGCTTGCCGGGGCTGATCAGCCCCAGCATTTT
>TRBD1|.|TRBV5-1|TRBJ1-6
CASSRAGGSDSPLHF
TGCGCCAGCAGCCGAGCAGGGGGCTCTGACTCACCCCTCCACTTT
>TRBD1|.|TRBV5-1|TRBJ1-1
CASSVQGEKNTEAFF
TGCGCCAGCAGCGTGCAGGGGGAAAAGAACACTGAAGCTTTCTTT
>.|.|TRBV2|TRBJ1-1
CASSTQGRNTEAFF
TGTGCCAGCAGTACACAAGGACGGAACACTGAAGCTTTCTTT
>.|.|TRBV10-3|TRBJ1-5
CASSPREGGNQPQHF
TGTGCCAGCAGCCCTCGGGAGGGCGGTAATCAGCCCCAGCATTTT
>.|.|TRBV7-9|TRBJ1-4
CASSPLRGLSNEKLFF
TGTGCCAGCAGTCCCCTTCGGGGGCTGAGTAATGAAAAACTGTTTTTT
>.|.|TRBV14|TRBJ1-3
CASSQDGLPSGNTIYF
TGTGCCAGCAGCCAAGATGGCCTCCCCTCTGGAAACACCATATATTTT
>TRBD1|few|TRBV5-4|TRBJ2-7
CASSQGTGGPREQYF
TGTGCCAGCAGCCAAGGGACAGGGGGCCCACGAGAGCAGTACTTC
>.|.|TRBV27|TRBJ2-7
CASRGAGTYEQYF
TGTGCCAGCAGAGGGGCCGGTACCTACGAGCAGTACTTC
>TRBD1|once|TRBV30|TRBJ2-6
CACQGAGANVLTF
TGTGCCTGTCAGGGGGCTGGGGCCAACGTCCTGACTTTC
>.|few|TRBV6-5|TRBJ2-7
CASSRDTTFYEQYF
TGTGCCAGCAGCCGGGACACCACGTTCTACGAGCAGTACTTC
>.|few|TRBV19|TRBJ1-2
CASSTTGWGNYGYTF
TGTGCCAGTAGTACAACAGGCTGGGGTAACTATGGCTACACCTTC
>.|.|TRBV7-8|TRBJ2-7
CASSSKVVGEQYF
TGTGCCAGCAGCTCTAAAGTGGTGGGCGAGCAGTACTTC
>.|.|TRBV5-4|TRBJ2-2
CASSQDMARVTGELFF
TGTGCCAGCAGCCAAGATATGGCTAGGGTGACCGGGGAGCTGTTTTTT
>TRBD1|few|TRBV2|TRBJ1-1
CASSASQGGTEAFF
TGTGCCAGCAGTGCCTCGCAGGGGGGCACTGAAGCTTTCTTT
>.|once|TRBV6-5|TRBJ1-1
CASSLGTDTEAFF
TGTGCCAGCAGCCTAGGGACGGATACTGAAGCTTTCTTT
>TRBD1|.|TRBV19|TRBJ1-5
CASIPGQGVLQPQHF
TGTGCCAGTATACCGGGACAGGGCGTCTTGCAGCCCCAGCATTTT
>TRBD2|.|TRBV6-1|TRBJ2-5
CASRYKTGTSGYF
TGTGCCAGCCGCTACAAAACCGGGACTAGCGGCTACTTC
>.|.|TRBV7-2|TRBJ2-3
CASSLSGTRGLTDTQYF
TGTGCCAGCAGCTTATCCGGTACTAGGGGCCTCACAGATACGCAGTATTTT
>.|few|TRBV6-1|TRBJ1-2
CASKEQGFDYGYTF
TGTGCCAGCAAAGAACAGGGATTTGACTATGGCTACACCTTC
>.|.|TRBV10-3|TRBJ2-7
CAIGRGGAYEQYF
TGTGCCATCGGTCGGGGCGGGGCTTACGAGCAGTACTTC
>TRBD1|once|TRBV5-1|TRBJ1-2
CASSLSGTGTGGDGYTF
TGCGCCAGCAGCTTGTCCGGCACCGGGACAGGGGGAGATGGCTACACCTTC
>.|.|TRBV6-6|TRBJ2-2
CASSYWAGELFF
TGTGCCAGCAGTTACTGGGCCGGGGAGCTGTTTTTT
>TRBD1|.|TRBV2|TRBJ2-1
CASRRDRGPYEQFF
TGTGCCAGCCGCCGGGACAGGGGGCCCTATGAGCAGTTCTTC
>.|medium-sized|TRBV5-4|TRBJ1-2
CASNLGGRYGYTF
TGTGCCAGCAACCTGGGGGGTCGGTATGGCTACACCTTC
>.|.|TRBV5-1|TRBJ1-1
CASSLTVDGSEAFF
TGCGCCAGCAGCTTGACAGTGGACGGGTCTGAAGCTTTCTTT
>TRBD1|.|TRBV5-8|TRBJ1-4
CACGGTGEAKLFF
TGTGCCTGCGGCGGGACAGGGGAGGCAAAACTGTTTTTT